The present T cell receptor (beta chain) was sequenced within a study of T-cell memory formation after mild COVID-19. The CDR3 consists of 15 residues. From germline, CDR1 is KGHDR and CDR2 SFDVKD. Trimming removed 0 bases from V and 0 bases from J, with 7 bases in between. TCRdb reprocessed the 5' RACE reads with MiXCR, giving one entry per CDR3 protein. The table records some 320,000 distinct CDR3 sequences, roughly 15% of them present only once. Source material: PBMCs or a T cell subset sorted from them (not recorded which). V is TRBV24-1 and J is TRBJ1-1; the D is unclear. This TCR was recovered from a man aged 18 to 29 who had mild COVID-19 (a few samples of this study predate the infection). Cell type and time point are not known. Here the CDR3 reads CATSDLFALNTEAFF. CDR3 bases: TGTGCCACCAGTGATTTGTTTGCGCTGAACACTGAAGCTTTCTTT.